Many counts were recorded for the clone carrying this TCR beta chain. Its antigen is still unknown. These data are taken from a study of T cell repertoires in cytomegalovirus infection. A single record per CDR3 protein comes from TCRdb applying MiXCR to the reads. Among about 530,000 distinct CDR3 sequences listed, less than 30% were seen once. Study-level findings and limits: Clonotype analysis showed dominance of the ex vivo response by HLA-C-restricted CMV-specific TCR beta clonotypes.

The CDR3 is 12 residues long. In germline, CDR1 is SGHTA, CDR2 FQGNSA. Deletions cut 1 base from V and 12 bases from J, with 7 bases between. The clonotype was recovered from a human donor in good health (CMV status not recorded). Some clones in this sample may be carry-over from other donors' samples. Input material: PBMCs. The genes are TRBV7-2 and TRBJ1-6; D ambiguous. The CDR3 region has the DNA TGTGCCAGCAGCTTAGGCCCAAAACCCCTCCACTTT. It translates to CASSLGPKPLHF.